This TCR beta chain was captured in a study of Ad26.COV2.S vaccination and SARS-CoV-2 variants. Overall study findings and caveats: Placebo recipients showed lower spike-specific TCR breadth than vaccinees. In TCR breadth and depth analyses, total T cell responses may have been underestimated. Vaccinated and placebo-treated recipients had similar non-spike TCR breadth. The breadth of spike-specific CD8+ and CD4+ T cell responses after vaccination was reportedly substantial.

Note on this clone: The target antigen is unknown.

Profiled with immunoSEQ multiplex PCR; TCRdb holds only in-frame clones, not every one. The sample shows some 350,000 clones, roughly 94% of them seen only once. The clonotype was recovered from a human donor who had recovered from COVID-19. The sample in question was peripheral blood, obtained after recovery from COVID-19.

CDR3 region: CASSRRRSGGTGVYGYTF. CDR3 nucleotides: TGTGCCAGCAGCCGCCGAAGGTCGGGGGGGACCGGCGTCTATGGCTACACCTTC. The chain uses TRBV14 and TRBJ1-2, with D possibly being TRBD1 (5 bases). Germline V lookup: CDR1 SGHDN, CDR2 FVKESK. V was clipped by 4 bases and J by 4 bases, with 25 bases between them. The CDR3 spans 18 residues.